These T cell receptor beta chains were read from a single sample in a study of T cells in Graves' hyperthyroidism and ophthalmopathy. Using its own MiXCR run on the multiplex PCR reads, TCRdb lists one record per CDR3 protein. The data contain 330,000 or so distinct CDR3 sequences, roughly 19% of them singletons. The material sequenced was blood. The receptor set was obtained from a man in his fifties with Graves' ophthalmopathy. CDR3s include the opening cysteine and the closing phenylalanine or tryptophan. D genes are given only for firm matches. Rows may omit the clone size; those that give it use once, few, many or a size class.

CDR3: CSVEAGRTHQETQYF; DNA: TGCAGCGTTGAGGCCGGTCGGACACACCAAGAGACCCAGTACTTC; D: -; J: TRBJ2-5; size: few; V: TRBV29-1
CDR3: CSAGVGVAGGEQYF; DNA: TGCAGTGCTGGGGTTGGAGTAGCGGGAGGCGAGCAGTACTTC; D: TRBD2; J: TRBJ2-7; size: few; V: TRBV20-1
CDR3: CASSSSSAINQPQHF; DNA: TGTGCCAGCAGTTCATCGTCGGCGATCAATCAGCCCCAGCATTTT; D: -; J: TRBJ1-5; size: many; V: TRBV28
CDR3: CASSLRPGRGANVLTF; DNA: TGTGCCAGCAGTTTAAGGCCGGGTAGAGGGGCCAACGTCCTGACTTTC; D: -; J: TRBJ2-6; size: few; V: TRBV28
CDR3: CASSLNGWGGNEQFF; DNA: TGTGCCAGCAGTTTAAACGGCTGGGGGGGCAATGAGCAGTTCTTC; D: TRBD2; J: TRBJ2-1; size: many; V: TRBV28
CDR3: CATSDTGTGGRHEQFF; DNA: TGTGCCACCAGTGACACCGGGACAGGGGGGCGGCATGAGCAGTTCTTC; D: TRBD1; J: TRBJ2-1; size: few; V: TRBV24-1
CDR3: CSARDKGGTEAFF; DNA: TGCAGTGCTAGAGATAAAGGGGGGACTGAAGCTTTCTTT; D: -; J: TRBJ1-1; size: -; V: TRBV20-1
CDR3: CASSPSGRGNTGELFF; DNA: TGTGCCAGCAGCCCCAGCGGGAGGGGGAACACCGGGGAGCTGTTTTTT; D: TRBD2; J: TRBJ2-2; size: many; V: TRBV9
CDR3: CASSALRQGGANVLTF; DNA: TGTGCCAGCAGTGCCCTACGACAGGGAGGGGCCAACGTCCTGACTTTC; D: TRBD1; J: TRBJ2-6; size: few; V: TRBV25-1
CDR3: CASSGGAYEKLFF; DNA: TGTGCCAGCAGCGGGGGCGCGTATGAAAAACTGTTTTTT; D: -; J: TRBJ1-4; size: -; V: TRBV14
CDR3: CASRPVLNEKLFF; DNA: TGTGCCAGCAGACCGGTCCTCAATGAAAAACTGTTTTTT; D: -; J: TRBJ1-4; size: -; V: TRBV28
CDR3: CASSEATGGWNTEAFF; DNA: TGCGCCAGCAGTGAGGCCACTGGGGGGTGGAACACTGAAGCTTTCTTT; D: -; J: TRBJ1-1; size: -; V: TRBV10-2
CDR3: CASKSQGSYEQYF; DNA: TGTGCCAGCAAGTCGCAGGGGAGCTACGAGCAGTACTTC; D: -; J: TRBJ2-7; size: few; V: TRBV28
CDR3: CATSDHSNQPQHF; DNA: TGTGCCACCAGTGACCATAGCAATCAGCCCCAGCATTTT; D: -; J: TRBJ1-5; size: many; V: TRBV24-1
CDR3: CASSLDNEQSF; DNA: TGTGCCAGCAGCCTCGACAATGAGCAGTCCTTC; D: -; J: TRBJ2-1; size: once; V: TRBV7-2
CDR3: CASSQGARELFF; DNA: TGTGCCAGCAGCCAGGGGGCTCGGGAGCTGTTTTTT; D: TRBD1; J: TRBJ2-2; size: -; V: TRBV7-9
CDR3: CASSPQGRTTDTRYF; DNA: TGTGCCAGCAGTCCCCAGGGCAGGACCACAGATACGCGGTATTTT; D: -; J: TRBJ2-3; size: -; V: TRBV27
CDR3: CASSPPGLAKNIQYF; DNA: TGTGCCAGCAGCCCCCCGGGGTTAGCCAAAAACATTCAGTACTTC; D: -; J: TRBJ2-4; size: few; V: TRBV7-9
CDR3: CASSDPLGRGPGNTIYF; DNA: TGTGCCAGCAGTGATCCCCTTGGCAGGGGGCCTGGAAACACCATATATTTT; D: TRBD1; J: TRBJ1-3; size: once; V: TRBV6-1